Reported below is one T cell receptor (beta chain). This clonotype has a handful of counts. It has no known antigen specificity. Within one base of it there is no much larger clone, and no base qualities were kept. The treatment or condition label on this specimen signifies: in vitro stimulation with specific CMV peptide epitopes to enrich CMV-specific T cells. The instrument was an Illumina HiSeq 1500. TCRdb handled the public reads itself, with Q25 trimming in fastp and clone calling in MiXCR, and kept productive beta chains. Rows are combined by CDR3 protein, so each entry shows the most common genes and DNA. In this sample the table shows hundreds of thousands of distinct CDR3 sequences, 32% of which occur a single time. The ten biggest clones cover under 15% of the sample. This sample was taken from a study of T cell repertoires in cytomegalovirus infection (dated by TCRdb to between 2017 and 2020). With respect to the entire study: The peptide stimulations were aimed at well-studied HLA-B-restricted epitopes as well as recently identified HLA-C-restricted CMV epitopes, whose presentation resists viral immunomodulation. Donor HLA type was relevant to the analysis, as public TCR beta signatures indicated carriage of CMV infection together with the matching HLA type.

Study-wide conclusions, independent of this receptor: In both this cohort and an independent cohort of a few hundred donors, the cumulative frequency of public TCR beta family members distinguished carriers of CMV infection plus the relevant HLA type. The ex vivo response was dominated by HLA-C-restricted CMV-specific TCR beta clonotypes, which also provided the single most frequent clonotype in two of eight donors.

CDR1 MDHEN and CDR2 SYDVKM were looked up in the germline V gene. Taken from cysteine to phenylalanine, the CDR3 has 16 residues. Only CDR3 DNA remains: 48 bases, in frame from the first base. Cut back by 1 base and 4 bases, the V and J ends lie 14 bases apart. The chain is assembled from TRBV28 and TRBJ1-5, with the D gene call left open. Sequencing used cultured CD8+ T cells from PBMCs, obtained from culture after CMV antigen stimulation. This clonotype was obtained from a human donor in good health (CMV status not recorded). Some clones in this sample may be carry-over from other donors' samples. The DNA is TGTGCCAGCAGTTTATCGCTGTGGCAGGAGAATCAGCCCCAGCATTTT. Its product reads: CASSLSLWQENQPQHF.